Below are 30 T cell receptor beta chains sequenced from a single sample in a study of T cells in Graves' hyperthyroidism and ophthalmopathy. RNA transcripts were the template for amplifying TCR beta CDR3 regions. The HTBI primer set drove a first-round RT-PCR of the TCR CDR3. TCRdb re-derived calls from the multiplex PCR reads in MiXCR, one entry per CDR3 protein. The sample consists of 400,000 to 500,000 distinct CDR3 sequences, approximately 15% of them appearing once. The sequenced material came from blood. Receptors originate from a woman aged 18-29 years with Graves' hyperthyroidism.

The chain has TRBV19 and TRBJ2-1; 9 bases are shared with TRBD2. The germline V gene has CDR1 LNHDA and CDR2 SQIVND (reference sequence). V was clipped by 1 base and J by 2 bases; unmatched bases: 6. The CDR3 is 17 residues long. The CDR3 protein is CASSIALSGRPYNEQFF. CDR3 DNA: TGTGCCAGTAGTATAGCCCTGAGCGGGAGGCCCTACAATGAGCAGTTCTTC.

This chain joins TRBV11-2 and TRBJ2-1, with 12 positions matching TRBD2. J was trimmed by 3 bases and V by 5 bases; bases with no gene match: 14. CDR1 is SGHAT, CDR2 FQNNGV, per germline. The CDR3 covers 19 residues. CDR3 in amino acids: CASSPLRTSGTQNYNEQFF. The DNA of the CDR3 is TGTGCCAGCAGCCCACTCCGGACTAGCGGGACACAAAACTACAATGAGCAGTTCTTC.

This clonotype has just one count. The chain carries TRBV9 and TRBJ1-4, with D possibly being TRBD1 (6 bases). Between the trimmed V and J ends, which lost 6 bases and 5 bases, there was a span of 17 bases. CDR1 is SGDLS, CDR2 YYNGEE, per germline. The CDR3 has 15 amino acids. The CDR3 bases are TGTGCCAGCATCGGCGGGGGGCAGTTAAATGAAAAACTGTTTTTT. Its protein product is CASIGGGQLNEKLFF.

This clonotype was seen at least ten times. The chain has TRBV27 and TRBJ1-1, with D maybe TRBD1 (5 bases). There are 16 residues in the CDR3. Germline CDR1 is MNHEY and CDR2 is SMNVEV (reference sequence). Trimming left V 3 bases short and J 0 bases short, with 14 bases between. The CDR3 here is CASSFHGAYMNTEAFF. The DNA for the CDR3 is TGTGCCAGCAGTTTTCATGGGGCCTACATGAACACTGAAGCTTTCTTT.

This clonotype was picked up a small number of times. V gene TRBV7-2 combines with J gene TRBJ2-3; 9 nucleotides match TRBD2. The CDR3 loop spans 16 amino acids. In germline, CDR1 is SGHTA, CDR2 FQGNSA. The trim removed 2 bases at V and 2 bases at J, leaving 5 bases unmatched. The CDR3 DNA is TGTGCCAGCAGCTTAATGAGACTAGCGGCCACAGATACGCAGTATTTT. Translation gives CASSLMRLAATDTQYF.

This clonotype has a count of ten or more. The chain is built from TRBV5-1 and TRBJ1-4; D is undetermined. With 1 base removed from V and 8 bases from J, the gap between germline ends came to 15 bases. This CDR3 comprises 15 residues. CDR1 and CDR2 from the germline V gene are SGHRS and YFSETQ. CDR3 sequence reads: CASSLTKGPSEKLFF. The DNA for the CDR3 is TGCGCCAGCAGCTTGACTAAGGGTCCCTCAGAAAAACTGTTTTTT.

This clonotype was recorded only once. This chain links TRBV7-9 with TRBJ1-2, with 8 bases lining up with TRBD1. The CDR3 is 16 amino acids. Germline CDR1 SEHNR, CDR2 FQNEAQ (reference sequence). The V and J ends lost 4 bases and 7 bases, in that order; junction bases with no gene match: 14. The CDR3 sequence is CASSSHLKTGAAGYTF. CDR3 coding DNA: TGTGCCAGCAGCTCCCATCTGAAGACAGGGGCGGCTGGCTACACCTTC.

This clonotype was counted a single time. The junction shows a germline mismatch at one end, possibly a read error. The V call is TRBV27, the J call TRBJ1-5; D uncertain. The CDR3 extends over 15 amino acids. The germline V gene encodes CDR1 MNHEY and CDR2 SMNVEV (reference sequence). Here the CDR3 DNA reads TGTGCCAGCAGTTTAGCCCGGACCGGTAGTCAGCCCCAGCATTTC. This translates into CASSLARTGSQPQHF.

This clonotype occurred many times. The J gene is TRBJ2-3, the V gene TRBV7-8; TRBD2 agrees at 10 bases. The CDR3 totals 16 residues. Per germline, CDR1 SGHVS and CDR2 FQNEAQ. V lost 4 bases, J lost 0 bases, and 4 bases stayed unmatched. CDR3 DNA: TGTGCCAGCAGCTCCCGGACTAGCGGAAGCACAGATACGCAGTATTTT. It specifies CASSSRTSGSTDTQYF.

This clonotype was found many times. The V and J genes are TRBV2 and TRBJ2-7; D is perhaps TRBD2 (5 bases). V was cut by 8 bases and J by 1 base, with 15 bases left in between. The CDR3 consists of 14 residues. Germline CDR1 is SNHLY and CDR2 is FYNNEI. DNA for the CDR3: TGTGCCAGCCAGAATTCGGACTTATCCTACGAGCAGTACTTC. Amino acid sequence: CASQNSDLSYEQYF.

This clonotype was observed a few times. The V and J genes are TRBV30 and TRBJ2-7; D is ambiguous. With 6 bases removed from V and 4 bases from J, the gap between germline ends came to 7 bases. This CDR3 spans 10 amino acids. Per germline, CDR1 GTSNPN and CDR2 SVGIG (reference sequence). Written as DNA, the CDR3 is TGTGCCTGCGACGGGTACGAGCAGTACTTC. Amino acid sequence: CACDGYEQYF.

This clonotype occurred many times. V usage is TRBV6-2 or TRBV6-3 and J usage is TRBJ2-7; TRBD1 might be the D (5 bases). CDR1 and CDR2 from the germline V gene are MNHEY and SVGEGT. The CDR3 totals 18 residues. Trimming took off 0 bases at V and 2 bases at J, with 20 bases between the two ends. Here the CDR3 reads CASSYSLGLEQDAYEQYF. In nucleotides, the CDR3 is TGTGCCAGCAGTTACTCCTTGGGATTGGAACAGGACGCCTACGAGCAGTACTTC.

Of note for this clonotype: A much larger clone lies a single base off, so this may be a read error. The DNA of the CDR3 is TGTGCCTGGAGTCCTGCCGACCTTCACACAGATATGCAGTATTTT. This codes for CAWSPADLHTDMQYF. The chain has TRBV30 and TRBJ2-3; the D is unclear. Germline V gene data show CDR1 as GTSNPN and CDR2 as SVGIG (reference sequence). The CDR3 is 15 amino acids.

V is TRBV7-2 and J is TRBJ2-3; the D gene is possibly TRBD2 (6 bases). From germline, CDR1 is SGHTA and CDR2 FQGNSA. The CDR3 length is 15 residues. V was trimmed by 4 bases and J by 5 bases, leaving 16 bases between them. CDR3: CASSSGRGWGDTQYF. The CDR3 DNA reads TGTGCCAGCAGCTCCGGTCGGGGGTGGGGAGATACGCAGTATTTT. Filled out from reference TRBV7-2 and TRBJ2-3, the complete variable domain reads GAGVSQSPSNKVTEKGKDVELRCDPISGHTALYWYRQSLGQGLEFLIYFQGNSAPDKSGLPSDRFSAERTGGSVSTLTIQRTQQEDSAVYLCASSSGRGWGDTQYFGPGTRLTVL.

This clonotype occurred many times. The chain carries TRBV20-1 and TRBJ2-5, with D tentatively TRBD2 (6 bases). Germline V CDR1 and CDR2: DFQATT, SNEGSKA (reference sequence). The CDR3 covers 15 residues. The V gene lost 1 base and the J gene lost 1 base, with 13 bases spanning the gap. CDR3 loop: CSARGTPTSQETQYF. The CDR3 region has the DNA TGCAGTGCTAGAGGAACGCCGACTAGCCAAGAGACCCAGTACTTC.

This clonotype was recorded many times. The chain employs TRBV2 and TRBJ2-7; D is possibly TRBD1 (5 bases). Germline V lookup: CDR1 SNHLY, CDR2 FYNNEI. V lost 11 bases and J 0 bases, leaving 14 bases between the germline ends. The CDR3 has 13 amino acids. CDR3 nucleotide sequence: TGTGCCTCTAGAGAGGACATCTCCTACGAGCAGTACGTC. Amino acid sequence: CASREDISYEQYV.

On this clonotype: One end of the junction fails to match germline, which may point to a read error. The V call is TRBV20-1, the J call TRBJ2-5, with D perhaps given as TRBD1 or TRBD2 (5 bases each). The CDR3 totals 13 residues. The V gene's germline CDR1 is DFQATT and CDR2 SNEGSKA (reference sequence). Here the CDR3 reads CSAGRDGQGTQYF. CDR3 sequence (DNA): TGCAGTGCCGGAAGGGACGGACAAGGGACCCAGTACTTC.

V is TRBV29-1 and J is TRBJ2-1; a possible D gene is TRBD2 (5 bases). Per the germline V gene, CDR1 is SQVTM and CDR2 is ANQGSEA. The V end was cut by 3 bases, the J end by 3 bases, with 12 bases between. This CDR3 comprises 14 residues. Here the CDR3 DNA reads TGCAGCGTTGACCGGGGTCCCTACTACAATGAGCAGTTCTTC. Translation gives CSVDRGPYYNEQFF.

The table lists this clonotype with many counts. The rearrangement uses TRBV5-1 and TRBJ2-1, with a weak D call TRBD2 (6 bases). Germline loops: CDR1 SGHRS, CDR2 YFSETQ. The CDR3 is made up of 16 amino acids. V gave up 3 bases and J gave up 4 bases, with 17 bases separating them. DNA for the CDR3: TGCGCCAGCAGCTGGGACTTGATTGAGGGATACAATGAGCAGTTCTTC. Protein product: CASSWDLIEGYNEQFF.

There are many counts of this clonotype. V usage is TRBV30 and J usage is TRBJ1-1; 7 bases are a match to TRBD1. The CDR3 contains 15 residues. The germline CDR1 and CDR2 sequences are GTSNPN and SVGIG (reference sequence). Trimming removed 3 bases from V and 2 bases from J; junction bases left unmatched: 9. In nucleotides, the CDR3 is TGTGCCTGGAGCCGTCGGACAGGAAGTAACACTGAAGCTTTCTTT. Protein product: CAWSRRTGSNTEAFF.

About this clonotype itself: One junction end does not reproduce the germline sequence, and a read error may be involved. The CDR3 coding sequence is TGTGCCATCAATGAGACTCCGGGACTAGCGGGAGGGCAACCGGGCGAGCAGTTCTTC. Translating gives CAINETPGLAGGQPGEQFF. This chain joins TRBV10-3 and TRBJ2-1; the match to TRBD2 covers 16 bases. The germline gives CDR1 ENHRY, CDR2 SYGVKD. The CDR3 length is 19 residues.

In regard to this clonotype: This clone may be a read error of a much larger clone one base away. This chain joins TRBV5-1 and TRBJ1-2, with a tentative D call TRBD1 (5 bases). From germline, CDR1 is SGHRS and CDR2 YFSETQ. The CDR3 contains 14 residues. Trimming took off 3 bases at V and 6 bases at J, with 15 bases between the two ends. Written as DNA, the CDR3 is TGCGCCAGCAGCTATGGACGGGGGAAGAATGGCTACACCTTC. Translating gives CASSYGRGKNGYTF.

This clonotype was observed at least ten times. The rearrangement joins TRBV3-1 to TRBJ2-5, with D perhaps matching TRBD1 (6 bases). Germline assignment: CDR1 LGHDT and CDR2 YNNKEL (reference sequence). The CDR3 contains 14 residues. V gave up 1 base and J gave up 5 bases, with 11 bases separating them. CDR3 DNA sequence: TGTGCCAGCAGCCAAGGGGACAAAGGGGAGACCCAGTACTTC. Translation gives CASSQGDKGETQYF.

This clonotype was counted ten times or more. The chain has TRBV28 and TRBJ2-1; possibly TRBD2 for D (5 bases). From germline, CDR1 is MDHEN and CDR2 SYDVKM. CDR3 length: 13 residues. The germline V and J ends were trimmed by 5 bases and 7 bases, with 12 bases remaining between them. The DNA of the CDR3 is TGTGCCAGCAGTCTCAGAGGGCCTAATGAGCAGTTCTTC. Its protein product is CASSLRGPNEQFF.

This clonotype has ten or more counts. The chain carries TRBV7-9 and TRBJ2-2; no firm D call. The CDR3 is 15 amino acids. Germline CDR1 and CDR2: SEHNR and FQNEAQ (reference sequence). Trimming cost V 4 bases and J 2 bases, with 11 bases left between them. As DNA, the CDR3 is TGTGCCAGCAGCTCGACCGGGCCAAACACCGGGGAGCTGTTTTTT. Protein sequence: CASSSTGPNTGELFF.

This clonotype showed up many times. The genes are TRBV3-1 and TRBJ2-6; D perhaps matches TRBD1 (5 bases). This CDR3 has 18 amino acids. V shed 6 bases and J shed 0 bases, with 18 bases lying between them. Germline CDR1 reads LGHDT; CDR2 reads YNNKEL (reference sequence). The CDR3 region is CASSPPTAINSGANVLTF. The CDR3 nucleotides are TGTGCCAGCAGTCCTCCGACAGCTATAAACTCTGGGGCCAACGTCCTGACTTTC.

This clonotype was seen ten or more times. The chain uses TRBV24-1 and TRBJ2-7; 10 bases are shared with TRBD2. Per the germline V gene, CDR1 is KGHDR and CDR2 is SFDVKD. After removal of 8 bases from V and 6 bases from J, the junction contained 9 bases not matched to a gene. This CDR3 has 14 amino acids. The CDR3 reads CATTPGTSVREQYV. The CDR3 nucleotides are TGTGCCACCACTCCCGGGACTAGCGTGCGCGAGCAGTACGTC.

In its sample, this clonotype was seen many times. CDR3 coding DNA: TGCGCCAGCAGCCAACAGACAAAGGCTGCCAAACAAGAGACCCAGTACTTC. It translates to CASSQQTKAAKQETQYF. The V gene is TRBV4-1, the J gene TRBJ2-5; D is uncertain. This CDR3 is built from 17 residues. Trimming took 2 bases from V and 2 from J, leaving 18 bases between them. In germline, CDR1 is MGHRA, CDR2 YSYEKL.

Turning to this clonotype: A clone one base away is much larger, so this may be a read error. Since no conserved phenylalanine or tryptophan closes the CDR3, a read error is the likely cause. The rearrangement uses TRBV6-2 or TRBV6-3 and TRBJ2-7; TRBD2 aligns across 12 bases. The CDR3 sequence is 16 residues long. Trimming removed 6 bases from V and 6 bases from J; junction bases left unmatched: 12. The V gene's germline CDR1 is MNHEY and CDR2 SVGEGT. Written as DNA, the CDR3 is TGTGCCAGCAGGACCGGGACTAGCGGGCCCCGGGGCGAGCAGTACCTC. This gives the protein CASRTGTSGPRGEQYL.

Worth noting for this clonotype: This may be a read error: a much more frequent sequence differs by one nucleotide. This sequence joins TRBV2 and TRBJ2-2, with D perhaps assigned TRBD1 or TRBD2 (6 bases each). The length of the CDR3 is 15 residues. In germline, CDR1 is SNHLY, CDR2 FYNNEI. The CDR3 region has the DNA TGTGTCAGCAGGGAGGTCAGGGGTCGCACCGGGGAGCTGTTTTTT. It encodes CVSREVRGRTGELFF.